This T cell receptor beta chain appears in the sequencing data of a study of cytomegalovirus exposure and HLA in healthy donors. General study findings and limits: Overall, under 200 TCR beta chains were annotated as cytomegalovirus-associated.

Germline V gives CDR1 SGHTA, CDR2 FQGNSA. Germline trimming cut 5 bases from V and 4 bases from J; bases unmatched to any gene: 1. The CDR3 extends over 13 amino acids. The PCR employed 60 Vbeta primers together with 13 Jbeta primers. Clones were sequenced by immunoSEQ multiplex PCR, and TCRdb holds only the in-frame ones, with some missing. The sample yields around 170,000 clones, roughly 88% seen once. Turning to this clone: Antigen: not known.

The clonotype was recovered from a woman aged 18-29 years in good health and CMV-seronegative. The chain links TRBV7-2 to TRBJ1-5; 8 bases agree with TRBD1. Sequencing used PBMCs. In DNA, the CDR3 is TGTGCCAGCAGCCAGGGGGCGAATCAGCCCCAGCATTTT. It encodes CASSQGANQPQHF.